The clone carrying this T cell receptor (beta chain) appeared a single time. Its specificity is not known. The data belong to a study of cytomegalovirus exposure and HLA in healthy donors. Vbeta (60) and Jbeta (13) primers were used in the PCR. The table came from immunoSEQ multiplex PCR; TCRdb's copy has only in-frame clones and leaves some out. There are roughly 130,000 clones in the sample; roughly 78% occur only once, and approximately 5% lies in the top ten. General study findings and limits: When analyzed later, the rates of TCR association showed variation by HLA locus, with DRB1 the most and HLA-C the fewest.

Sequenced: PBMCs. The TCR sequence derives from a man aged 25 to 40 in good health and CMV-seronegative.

The CDR3 reads CASNVISGGNTEAFF. CDR3 bases: TGTGCCAGTAACGTTATCTCAGGGGGGAACACTGAAGCTTTCTTT. The chain is built from TRBV7-9 and TRBJ1-1; TRBD1 matches at 7 bases. Trimming removed 9 bases from V and 1 base from J; junction bases left unmatched: 11. The germline gives CDR1 SEHNR, CDR2 FQNEAQ (reference sequence). This CDR3 is built from 15 residues.